This is a list of T cell receptor beta chains from one sample in a study of T cell changes during pregnancy in multiple sclerosis. Clones were sequenced by immunoSEQ multiplex PCR, and TCRdb holds only the in-frame ones, with some missing. The table lists under 70,000 clones, roughly 89% of them singletons, with roughly 1.3% in the top ten. The sample consisted of peripheral blood, taken after pregnancy. The origin of the receptors is a female donor in good health, enrolled as a control in a pregnancy study. Both conserved end residues are part of each CDR3.

>TRBV5-6|TRBJ1-1
CASSLMGRRTEAFF
>TRBV4-1|TRBJ1-3
CASSPLTRGASSGNTIYF
>TRBV6-5|TRBJ1-5
CASSIDRDNQPQHF
>TRBV2|TRBJ2-1
CASSEYVSGSNEQFF
>TRBV6-4|TRBJ2-3
CASSESSGGRGDTQYF
>TRBV4-1|TRBJ1-6
CASTLLGRGNSPLHF
>TRBV7-8|TRBJ2-7
CASSQGEGQGFYEQYF
>TRBV27|TRBJ1-5
CASSIGTDRNQPQHF
>TRBV6-5|TRBJ1-6
CASSFGWTAPLHF
>TRBV11-3|TRBJ2-1
CASQRQGMNEQFF
>TRBV5-8|TRBJ2-5
CASRGDRGYETQYF
>TRBV15|TRBJ1-2
CATSRDLSGGNGYTF
>TRBV27|TRBJ1-6
CASSLSKLTGFNSPLHF
>TRBV27|TRBJ1-6
CASSKGGGNSPLHF
>TRBV11-2|TRBJ1-3
CASSLTGMSGNTIYF
>TRBV27|TRBJ2-7
CASKEAGRPSYEQYF
>TRBV19|TRBJ1-1
CASSTQYRASTEAFF
>TRBV27|TRBJ2-7
CASAPGQGVYEQYF
>TRBV5-8|TRBJ1-6
CASSLAGGNSPLHF
>TRBV5-1|TRBJ2-2
CASTIGLAGVNTGELFF
>TRBV9|TRBJ1-6
CASSARDRPEYNSPLHF
>TRBV19|TRBJ2-7
CASSIQGNEQYF